Shown below are 20 T cell receptor beta chains from a single sample sequenced in a study of spatial heterogeneity in lung cancer. The sample's time point: blood at routine non-recurrence follow-up after resection. The sequenced material consisted of unsorted whole RNA from tumor, nontumor lung or frozen PBMC. TCRdb re-called the 5' RACE reads with MiXCR, one entry per CDR3 protein. In the table there are roughly 120,000 distinct CDR3 sequences, roughly an eighth of which are singletons. The specimen was PBMCs, collected at follow-up. Source of these receptors: a male donor with early-stage non-small cell lung cancer.

This clonotype came up a few times. The chain employs TRBV7-9 and TRBJ1-4; 10 bases match TRBD1. CDR1 and CDR2 from the germline V gene are SEHNR and FQNEAQ (reference sequence). J was trimmed by 9 bases and V by 0 bases; bases with no gene match: 7. This CDR3 is 16 amino acids long. CDR3 nucleotide sequence: TGTGCCAGCAGCTTAGCAACATGGGACAGGGGACAAAAACTGTTTTTT. It translates to CASSLATWDRGQKLFF.

This clonotype was seen at least ten times. The chain carries TRBV12-3 or TRBV12-4 and TRBJ1-5, with D tentatively TRBD1 (6 bases). V shed 6 bases and J shed 2 bases, with 11 bases lying between them. This CDR3 contains 14 residues. Written as DNA, the CDR3 is TGTGCCAGCAGGGCAACAGGGCGCAATCAGCCCCAGCATTTT. Translated, it gives CASRATGRNQPQHF.

This clonotype was observed many times. The V call is TRBV3-1, the J call TRBJ1-6; D call uncertain. Trimming took 4 bases from V and 0 from J, leaving 16 bases between them. The CDR3 is 18 residues long. From germline, CDR1 is LGHDT and CDR2 YNNKEL (reference sequence). Here the CDR3 reads CASSPRTLSASYNSPLHF. CDR3 coding DNA: TGTGCCAGCAGCCCCCGCACTCTCTCCGCCTCCTATAATTCACCCCTCCACTTT.

This rearrangement joins TRBV11-3 to TRBJ2-2; D gene ambiguous. CDR3 length: 13 residues. Germline CDR1 reads SGHNT; CDR2 reads YENEEA. The V end was cut by 2 bases, the J end by 4 bases, with 5 bases between. This CDR3 reads CASSLSPTGELFF. CDR3 coding DNA: TGTGCCAGCAGCTTATCTCCCACCGGGGAGCTGTTTTTT. Based on the CDR3 plus reference TRBV11-3 and TRBJ2-2, the full variable domain is EAGVVQSPRYKIIEKKQPVAFWCNPISGHNTLYWYLQNLGQGPELLIRYENEEAVDDSQLPKDRFSAERLKGVDSTLKIQPAELGDSAVYLCASSLSPTGELFFGEGSRLTVL.

This clonotype was seen many times. The CDR3 is CASSLEGFRGGYTF. CDR3 coding DNA: TGCGCCAGCAGCTTGGAAGGCTTTCGTGGTGGCTACACCTTC. The chain carries TRBV5-1 and TRBJ1-2; D is undetermined. Trimming left V 0 bases short and J 7 bases short, with 13 bases between. The CDR3 has 14 amino acids. Germline V gives CDR1 SGHRS, CDR2 YFSETQ.

The chain carries TRBV27 and TRBJ2-7; 11 nucleotides align to TRBD2. Losses at the gene ends were 2 bases for V and 2 bases for J; bases not matched to a gene: 2. The CDR3 sequence is 15 residues long. CDR1 is MNHEY, CDR2 SMNVEV, per germline (reference sequence). For the CDR3, the DNA is TGTGCCAGCAGTTTACTTAGCGGGGGGGCCTACGAGCAGTACTTC. Protein sequence: CASSLLSGGAYEQYF.

This clonotype was seen only a few times. This rearrangement joins TRBV27 to TRBJ2-7, with 7 bases lining up with TRBD1. Trimming took 6 bases from V and 6 from J; bases not matched to a gene: 20. The CDR3 runs to 17 residues. Germline loops: CDR1 MNHEY, CDR2 SMNVEV (reference sequence). The CDR3 protein is CASSRDSYPQASGEQYF. The DNA for the CDR3 is TGTGCCAGCAGCCGGGACAGCTATCCTCAAGCATCTGGCGAGCAGTACTTC.

V is TRBV15 and J is TRBJ2-7; D gene ambiguous. V lost 4 bases to trimming and J lost 2 bases, with 6 bases between them. The germline V gene has CDR1 LNHNV and CDR2 YYDKDF (reference sequence). The CDR3 runs 12 residues. CDR3 bases: TGTGCCACCAGCAACGGTCCCTACGAGCAGTACTTC. Translated: CATSNGPYEQYF.

This clonotype was seen a few times. The chain joins TRBV3-1 to TRBJ1-5, with D uncertain. The CDR3 runs to 13 residues. From germline, CDR1 is LGHDT and CDR2 YNNKEL (reference sequence). The V gene lost 0 bases and the J gene lost 4 bases, with 4 bases spanning the gap. CDR3 DNA: TGTGCCAGCAGCCAAGATCTGAATCAGCCCCAGCATTTT. Protein sequence: CASSQDLNQPQHF.

The chain combines TRBV12-3 or TRBV12-4 with TRBJ2-6; D is ambiguous. Trimming took 6 bases from V and 0 from J, leaving 12 bases between them. The CDR3 is made up of 16 amino acids. Here the CDR3 DNA reads TGTGCCAGCAGGACCTCAGGCAGCTCTGGGGCCAACGTCCTGACTTTC. Its protein product is CASRTSGSSGANVLTF.

In this sample, this clonotype turned up many times. CDR3 residues: CASSQDTGLYNEQFF. Here the CDR3 DNA reads TGTGCCAGCAGCCAAGATACGGGCCTCTACAATGAGCAGTTCTTC. The chain has TRBV3-1 and TRBJ2-1; D unclear. Trimming cost V 0 bases and J 3 bases, with 9 bases left between them. Germline CDR1 reads LGHDT; CDR2 reads YNNKEL (reference sequence). CDR3 length equals 15 residues.

This clonotype was seen more than once but under ten times. The V and J genes are TRBV18 and TRBJ1-1; possible D gene TRBD1, 5 bases. Germline assignment: CDR1 KGHSH and CDR2 LQKENI. The V end was cut by 5 bases, the J end by 4 bases, with 17 bases between. The CDR3 is 15 residues long. The CDR3, as DNA: TGTGCCAGCTCAGGGAAGGCTGGCCAGGGCACTGAAGCTTTCTTT. This codes for CASSGKAGQGTEAFF.

This clonotype was seen only a few times. V is TRBV6-6 and J is TRBJ1-1; possibly TRBD1 for D (6 bases). The CDR3 loop spans 15 amino acids. Trimming took off 7 bases at V and 1 base at J, with 16 bases between the two ends. CDR1 and CDR2 from the germline V gene are MNHNY and SVGAGI (reference sequence). The CDR3 is CASTFFRGANTEAFF. The DNA of the CDR3 is TGTGCCAGCACATTTTTCAGGGGCGCGAACACTGAAGCTTTCTTT.

This clonotype was observed many times. The chain has TRBV7-2 and TRBJ2-1, with a possible D match to TRBD1 (5 bases). The CDR3 is made up of 17 amino acids. With 2 bases removed from V and 0 bases from J, the gap between germline ends came to 14 bases. Germline V gives CDR1 SGHTA, CDR2 FQGNSA. CDR3 coding DNA: TGTGCCAGCAGCTTAACTGCTGGGGCCCGCTCCTACAATGAGCAGTTCTTC. Protein sequence: CASSLTAGARSYNEQFF. The complete variable domain, with remaining parts taken from reference TRBV7-2 and TRBJ2-1, reads GAGVSQSPSNKVTEKGKDVELRCDPISGHTALYWYRQSLGQGLEFLIYFQGNSAPDKSGLPSDRFSAERTGGSVSTLTIQRTQQEDSAVYLCASSLTAGARSYNEQFFGPGTRLTVL.

The V and J genes are TRBV9 and TRBJ2-2; no reliable D call. Germline lookup yields CDR1 SGDLS and CDR2 YYNGEE. V was pared by 0 bases and J by 1 base, with 4 bases between. The CDR3 covers 14 residues. CDR3 region: CASSVDRNTGELFF. The DNA of the CDR3 is TGTGCCAGCAGCGTAGACAGGAACACCGGGGAGCTGTTTTTT.

This clonotype has just a few counts. The chain links TRBV10-2 to TRBJ2-6, with 9 bases aligning to TRBD1. Per the germline V gene, CDR1 is WSHSY and CDR2 is SAAADI. The CDR3 runs to 15 residues. Trimming removed 6 bases from V and 4 bases from J; junction bases left unmatched: 4. The CDR3 DNA reads as TGCGCCAGCAGACAGGGGGCTACGGGGGCCAACGTCCTGACTTTC. Amino acid sequence: CASRQGATGANVLTF.

This clonotype was counted between two and nine times. This chain uses TRBV15 with TRBJ2-1; D is undetermined. This CDR3 comprises 13 residues. Germline V gene sequence: CDR1 LNHNV, CDR2 YYDKDF (reference sequence). V lost 5 bases to trimming and J lost 5 bases, with 10 bases between them. The chain's CDR3 is CATSRNLDNEQFF. CDR3 coding DNA: TGTGCCACCAGCCGCAACTTGGACAATGAGCAGTTCTTC.

This clonotype was counted a few times. The chain links TRBV28 to TRBJ2-7; D possibly corresponds to TRBD1 (7 bases). CDR3 length equals 16 residues. From germline, CDR1 is MDHEN and CDR2 SYDVKM. V was cut by 1 base and J by 3 bases, with 16 bases left in between. CDR3 region: CASSLSSGGLVYEQYF. The CDR3 nucleotides read TGTGCCAGCAGTTTATCATCAGGGGGGTTAGTCTACGAGCAGTACTTC. Full variable domain (missing parts from reference TRBV28 and TRBJ2-7): DVKVTQSSRYLVKRTGEKVFLECVQDMDHENMFWYRQDPGLGLRLIYFSYDVKMKEKGDIPEGYSVSREKKERFSLILESASTNQTSMYLCASSLSSGGLVYEQYFGPGTRLTVT.

This clonotype was seen a few times. The chain carries TRBV7-9 and TRBJ1-2; D might be TRBD1 (6 bases). The germline V gene encodes CDR1 SEHNR and CDR2 FQNEAQ (reference sequence). The CDR3 loop spans 15 amino acids. Trimming stripped 5 bases from V and 1 base from J, with 14 bases between. The CDR3 DNA reads TGTGCCAGCAGCATTGACGGGGGCCTTAACTATGGCTACACCTTC. This sequence encodes CASSIDGGLNYGYTF.

V gene TRBV27 combines with J gene TRBJ2-7; D not certain. Germline V gene sequence: CDR1 MNHEY, CDR2 SMNVEV (reference sequence). CDR3 size: 16 residues. Trimming left V 2 bases short and J 3 bases short, with 17 bases between. As DNA, the CDR3 is TGTGCCAGCAGTTTAAACTTCGGCCGGAGAGACTACGAGCAGTACTTC. Amino acids: CASSLNFGRRDYEQYF.